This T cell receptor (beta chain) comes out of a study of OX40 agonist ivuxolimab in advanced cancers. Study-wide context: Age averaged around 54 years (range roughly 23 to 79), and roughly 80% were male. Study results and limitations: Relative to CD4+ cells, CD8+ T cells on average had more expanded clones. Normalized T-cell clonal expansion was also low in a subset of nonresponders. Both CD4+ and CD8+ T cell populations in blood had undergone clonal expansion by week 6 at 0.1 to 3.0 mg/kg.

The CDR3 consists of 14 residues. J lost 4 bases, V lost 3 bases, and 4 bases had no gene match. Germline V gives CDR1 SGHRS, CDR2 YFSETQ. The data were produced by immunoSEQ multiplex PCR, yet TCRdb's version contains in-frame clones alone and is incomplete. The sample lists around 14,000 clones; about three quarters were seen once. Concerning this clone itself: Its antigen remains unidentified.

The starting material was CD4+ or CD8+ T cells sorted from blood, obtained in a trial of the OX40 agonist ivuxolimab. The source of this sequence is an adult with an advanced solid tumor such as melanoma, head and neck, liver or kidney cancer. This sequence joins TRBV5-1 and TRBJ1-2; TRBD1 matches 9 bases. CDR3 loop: CASSWGTGTYGYTF. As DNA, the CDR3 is TGCGCCAGCAGCTGGGGGACAGGGACCTATGGCTACACCTTC.